These 8 T cell receptor beta chains came from one sample sequenced in a study of blood T cell repertoires in COVID-19. Generated by immunoSEQ multiplex PCR, the TCRdb table keeps only in-frame clones and is missing some. This table holds 130,000 or so clones, over 75% found once. The source material was peripheral blood. The receptors stem from a man in his sixties with active or convalescent COVID-19.

The gene calls are TRBV11-3 and TRBJ2-2; the D gene is possibly TRBD2 (6 bases). Germline lookup yields CDR1 SGHNT and CDR2 YENEEA. V lost 0 bases, J lost 5 bases, and 13 bases lay in between. This CDR3 has 16 residues. The CDR3 sequence: CASSLDPGGRTGELFF. The CDR3 region has the DNA TGTGCCAGCAGCTTAGATCCCGGAGGGCGGACCGGGGAGCTGTTTTTT.

This clone was recorded once. This chain connects TRBV6-2 or TRBV6-3 to TRBJ2-1; a weak D match, TRBD1 (6 bases). Germline CDR1 MNHEY, CDR2 SVGEGT. The CDR3 is 19 amino acids. Trimming took 4 bases from V and 0 from J, leaving 22 bases between them. DNA of the CDR3: TGTGCCAGCAGTTCCCTCGGAACGCAACAGGGTCTCTCCTACAATGAGCAGTTCTTC. Translation: CASSSLGTQQGLSYNEQFF.

The V call is TRBV6-6, the J call TRBJ1-5; D is uncertain. V lost 5 bases and J 3 bases, leaving 14 bases between the germline ends. Germline-derived CDR1 and CDR2 are MNHNY and SVGAGI (reference sequence). The CDR3 length is 15 residues. The CDR3 sequence: CASSNSGRNNQPQHF. CDR3 bases: TGTGCCAGCAGTAATTCGGGGAGAAACAATCAGCCCCAGCATTTT.

V and J are TRBV5-1 and TRBJ2-1; 7 nucleotides line up with TRBD1. Trimming at V came to 2 bases and at J to 0 bases, leaving 8 bases not matched to a gene. The CDR3 covers 17 residues. Germline V gene sequence: CDR1 SGHRS, CDR2 YFSETQ. DNA for the CDR3: TGCGCCAGCAGCTTAGGATACCGGGACAGCTCCTACAATGAGCAGTTCTTC. This codes for CASSLGYRDSSYNEQFF.

This clone showed up just once. The gene calls are TRBV9 and TRBJ1-2; D might be TRBD1 (5 bases). CDR3 length: 14 amino acids. CDR1 and CDR2 (germline): SGDLS, YYNGEE. Trimming left V 3 bases short and J 4 bases short, with 13 bases between. CDR3 nucleotides: TGTGCCAGCAGCGGACCCGACAGTACCTATGGCTACACCTTC. Translation: CASSGPDSTYGYTF.

V is TRBV5-1 and J is TRBJ2-1; TRBD2 agrees at 7 bases. The V gene's germline CDR1 is SGHRS and CDR2 YFSETQ. V trimming: 1 base; J trimming: 15 bases; junction bases outside the gene matches: 10. CDR3 length: 13 residues. CDR3 coding DNA: TGCGCCAGCAGCTTGAGCGAGCGGGACCGAGGGTTCTTC. Translation: CASSLSERDRGFF.

This sequence joins TRBV28 and TRBJ1-3, with TRBD1 matching over 7 bases. Germline V CDR1 and CDR2: MDHEN, SYDVKM. V trimming: 4 bases; J trimming: 0 bases; junction bases outside the gene matches: 6. The CDR3 has 16 residues. In DNA form, the CDR3 reads TGTGCCAGCAGTTCTCAGGGGGTCCTCTCTGGAAACACCATATATTTT. Translating gives CASSSQGVLSGNTIYF.

This chain connects TRBV19 to TRBJ1-5, with unresolved D. This CDR3 spans 15 amino acids. V was shortened by 4 bases and J by 0 bases, with 10 bases between the two germline ends. CDR1 and CDR2 (germline): LNHDA, SQIVND (reference sequence). The CDR3 nucleotides read TGTGCCAGTAGTACCGGACTGACTAGCAATCAGCCCCAGCATTTT. Its protein is CASSTGLTSNQPQHF.